These T cell receptor beta chains were read from a single sample in a study of human T cells and chemical hapten exposure. TCRdb itself ran the RACE reads through MiXCR, one entry per CDR3 protein. The sample consists of tens of thousands of distinct CDR3 sequences, around 7% of them appearing once. The starting material was whole blood, obtained in connection with sensitization to the hapten diphenylcyclopropenone (DPC). Source of these receptors: a woman aged 25-40 years with alopecia areata. Some clones in this sample may be carry-over from other donors' samples. Each CDR3 is given with its conserved first and last residue. A D gene is named only where the DNA matches it firmly. Rows give clone size only sometimes, using once, few, many, or a class for an expanded clone.

>TRBJ1-6|many|TRBV7-2|TRBD1
CASRTQTGDNSPLHF
TGTGCCAGCAGGACTCAAACAGGGGATAATTCACCCCTCCACTTT
>TRBJ2-3|few|TRBV11-1|NA
CASSFRGRDTQYF
TGTGCCAGCAGCTTTAGGGGCCGAGATACGCAGTATTTT
>TRBJ1-1|many|TRBV5-1|TRBD1
CASSLARQGATEAFF
TGCGCCAGCAGCTTGGCGAGACAGGGAGCCACTGAAGCTTTCTTT
>TRBJ1-5|many|TRBV20-1|TRBD1
CSARVPQGGQPQHF
TGCAGTGCTAGAGTCCCGCAGGGGGGACAGCCCCAGCATTTT
>TRBJ1-6|many|TRBV6-6|NA
CASSLVREQGSPLHF
TGTGCCAGCAGTTTGGTTCGGGAACAGGGATCTCCCCTCCACTTT
>TRBJ2-1|many|TRBV18|NA
CASSPTEGEQFF
TGTGCCAGCTCACCAACAGAGGGTGAGCAGTTCTTC
>TRBJ2-3|many|TRBV11-2|NA
CASRTIRTNSTKGDTDTQYF
TGTGCCAGCAGGACCATCAGGACTAACTCCACAAAGGGGGACACAGATACGCAGTATTTT
>TRBJ2-3|NA|TRBV30|TRBD2
CAWKPGLDSNTQYF
TGTGCCTGGAAACCGGGACTAGATTCGAATACGCAGTATTTT
>TRBJ1-2|many|TRBV20-1|NA
CSARDSLSYGYTF
TGCAGTGCTAGAGATTCCCTCTCCTATGGCTACACCTTC
>TRBJ2-7|many|TRBV12-3/TRBV12-4|NA
CASSLGSYEQYF
TGTGCCAGCAGTTTAGGGTCCTACGAGCAGTACTTC
>TRBJ1-4|many|TRBV27|NA
CASSTRPYDQEKLFF
TGTGCCAGCAGTACACGGCCTTATGATCAAGAAAAACTGTTTTTT
>TRBJ2-6|many|TRBV5-1|NA
CASSREGESGANVLTF
TGCGCCAGCAGCCGAGAGGGGGAGTCTGGGGCCAACGTCCTGACTTTC
>TRBJ1-2|many|TRBV27|NA
CASSLGGGIYGYTF
TGTGCCAGCAGTTTAGGAGGGGGGATCTATGGCTACACCTTC
>TRBJ1-1|many|TRBV24-1|NA
CATSLQGLEAFF
TGTGCCACCTCCCTACAGGGCCTTGAAGCTTTCTTT
>TRBJ1-1|many|TRBV7-2|TRBD1
CASSQGRGQKAFF
TGTGCCAGCAGCCAAGGAAGGGGACAGAAAGCTTTCTTT
>TRBJ2-5|many|TRBV28|NA
CASSFGTGPQETQYF
TGTGCCAGCAGTTTCGGTACAGGGCCCCAAGAGACCCAGTACTTC
>TRBJ2-3|many|TRBV5-1|NA
CASSLAGDTDTQYF
TGCGCCAGCAGCTTGGCAGGGGATACAGATACGCAGTATTTT
>TRBJ1-1|NA|TRBV6-5|NA
CASSSHVRGNTEAFF
TGTGCCAGCAGTTCCCACGTCAGGGGGAACACTGAAGCTTTCTTT
>TRBJ1-1|many|TRBV18|TRBD1
CASSRTGTLNTEAFF
TGTGCCAGCTCACGGACAGGGACTTTGAACACTGAAGCTTTCTTT
>TRBJ1-2|many|TRBV7-2|NA
CASSPSWGVSYGYTF
TGTGCCAGCAGCCCCTCTTGGGGGGTTTCCTATGGCTACACCTTC
>TRBJ1-1|many|TRBV6-1|NA
CATSISTGRGTEAFF
TGTGCCACCAGTATAAGCACAGGGAGGGGCACTGAAGCTTTCTTT
>TRBJ1-2|few|TRBV4-2|NA
CASSQVGGDGGYTF
TGTGCCAGCAGCCAAGTTGGGGGAGACGGTGGCTACACCTTC
>TRBJ2-1|many|TRBV11-3|NA
CASSLVGGEIWDNEQFF
TGTGCCAGCAGCTTAGTTGGGGGCGAAATATGGGACAATGAGCAGTTCTTC
>TRBJ1-1|many|TRBV30|NA
CAWSVRFPGWVTEAFF
TGTGCCTGGAGTGTACGGTTCCCCGGGTGGGTCACTGAAGCTTTCTTT
>TRBJ1-2|many|TRBV10-3|NA
CAIRNEKRPDGYTF
TGTGCCATCAGGAACGAGAAGCGGCCAGATGGCTACACCTTC
>TRBJ1-2|NA|TRBV29-1|NA
CSVEGPGLDGYTF
TGCAGCGTTGAAGGTCCGGGGCTAGACGGCTACACCTTC
>TRBJ1-1|few|TRBV20-1|NA
CSAPRGEEPGSAFF
TGCAGTGCCCCGAGGGGAGAGGAACCTGGATCGGCTTTCTTT
>TRBJ1-4|few|TRBV6-1|NA
CASSVYWGVGEKLFF
TGTGCCAGCAGTGTTTATTGGGGGGTTGGCGAAAAACTGTTTTTT
>TRBJ1-2|many|TRBV12-5|NA
CASGLVMGALQGYGYTF
TGTGCTAGTGGTTTGGTAATGGGAGCGCTTCAAGGCTATGGCTACACCTTC
>TRBJ1-6|few|TRBV7-2|NA
CASSPDSGIENSPLHF
TGTGCCAGCAGCCCGGACAGCGGGATCGAAAATTCACCCCTCCACTTT
>TRBJ2-2|many|TRBV20-1|NA
CSAEGQRTGELFF
TGCAGTGCGGAGGGACAGCGCACCGGGGAGCTGTTTTTT
>TRBJ2-3|many|TRBV7-2|TRBD2
CASSLGRGGPDTQYF
TGTGCCAGCAGCTTAGGACGGGGGGGCCCAGATACGCAGTATTTT
>TRBJ1-2|few|TRBV6-1|NA
CASSVRISGYTF
TGTGCCAGCAGTGTAAGGATCTCTGGCTACACCTTC
>TRBJ2-5|many|TRBV11-2|NA
CASSPTASETQYF
TGTGCCAGCAGCCCCACAGCATCTGAGACCCAGTACTTC
>TRBJ1-6|many|TRBV20-1|TRBD1
CSVTGNDSPLHF
TGCAGTGTGACAGGGAACGATTCACCCCTCCACTTT
>TRBJ2-3|many|TRBV7-8|TRBD2
CASSLAGRPTDTQYF
TGTGCCAGCAGCCTAGCGGGGAGGCCCACAGATACGCAGTATTTT
>TRBJ1-1|many|TRBV5-1|TRBD1
CASNPRGQGATNTEAFF
TGCGCCAGCAACCCCCGGGGACAGGGGGCGACGAACACTGAAGCTTTCTTT
>TRBJ2-7|many|TRBV20-1|TRBD1
CSARILGQGDSYEQYF
TGCAGTGCTAGGATCTTAGGACAGGGGGACTCCTACGAGCAGTACTTC
>TRBJ2-6|many|TRBV28|NA
CASSVGREYSGANVLTF
TGTGCCAGCAGTGTCGGGAGAGAATACTCTGGGGCCAACGTCCTGACTTTC
>TRBJ1-6|few|TRBV7-6|NA
CASSLTGHNYNSPLHF
TGTGCCAGCAGCTTAACGGGGCACAACTATAATTCACCCCTCCACTTT
>TRBJ2-1|many|TRBV5-4|NA
CASSLGQGDEQFF
TGTGCCAGCAGCTTGGGGCAGGGAGATGAGCAGTTCTTC
>TRBJ1-1|many|TRBV11-2|NA
CASSLVQGPEAFF
TGTGCCAGCAGCTTGGTTCAGGGGCCTGAAGCTTTCTTT
>TRBJ2-3|many|TRBV7-2|NA
CASSASISTDTQYF
TGTGCCAGCAGCGCAAGCATTAGCACAGATACGCAGTATTTT
>TRBJ1-5|many|TRBV3-1|NA
CASSRGHISNQPQHF
TGTGCCAGCAGCCGGGGACACATTAGCAATCAGCCCCAGCATTTT
>TRBJ1-4|NA|TRBV5-6|NA
CASSLGWSEKLFF
TGTGCCAGCAGCTTGGGATGGTCTGAAAAACTGTTTTTT